A single T cell receptor (beta chain) is shown here with its context. In the original processing: Amplification from reference gene primers served as the basis for estimated nucleated cell counts. This table comes from immunoSEQ multiplex PCR, and its TCRdb copy is limited to in-frame clones, with some not included. The V and J calls and clone size are taken from that table; D and trimming were inferred from the DNA. The table lists around 220,000 clones, roughly 82% of them singletons, with 4% to 6% in the top ten. Trimming stripped 7 bases from V and 3 bases from J, with 11 bases between. The CDR3 extends over 13 amino acids. Germline assignment: CDR1 ENHRY and CDR2 SYGVKD. This sample is part of a study of blood T cell repertoires in COVID-19.

The sample comprised peripheral blood. This receptor was obtained from an elderly woman with active or convalescent COVID-19. The chain joins TRBV10-3 to TRBJ2-3, with a possible D match to TRBD2 (6 bases). The CDR3 sequence: CAIKGGETDTQYF. The CDR3 bases are TGTGCCATCAAGGGCGGGGAGACAGATACGCAGTATTTT.